The entry below describes one T cell receptor beta chain. These data originate in a study of spatial heterogeneity in lung cancer. About the research overall: Sequencing consistently turned up more beta-chain sequences than alpha-chain sequences.

V lost 2 bases and J 5 bases, leaving 9 bases between the germline ends. The CDR3 is 13 amino acids. Germline CDR1 and CDR2: MNHEY and SVGAGI. In the library, each TCR cDNA molecule bore its own unique molecular identifier. TCRdb passed the 5' RACE reads through MiXCR, listing each CDR3 protein once. The table lists roughly 18,000 distinct CDR3 sequences, about a fifth of them singletons, with about 6.4% in the top ten. As to time point: blood at routine non-recurrence follow-up after resection. V is TRBV6-5 and J is TRBJ2-5, with D possibly being TRBD2 (6 bases). Sequencing used PBMCs, obtained at follow-up. This sequence originates from a male donor with early-stage non-small cell lung cancer. The CDR3 is CASSYGGFETQYF. CDR3 sequence (DNA): TGTGCCAGCAGTTACGGGGGGTTCGAGACCCAGTACTTC.